This T cell receptor beta chain was sequenced during a study of blood T cells in healthy people across ages. A second roughly 6 to 12 cycle PCR used barcoded and J-beta primers. TCRdb redid the calling of the 5' RACE reads with MiXCR, one entry per CDR3 protein. The sample holds approximately 360,000 distinct CDR3 sequences, roughly half seen once. Germline loops: CDR1 SGHTA, CDR2 FQGNSA. The germline V and J ends were trimmed by 5 bases and 4 bases, with 14 bases remaining between them. The CDR3 extends over 14 amino acids. The source of this sequence is a man aged 55-75 years in good health. The gene calls are TRBV7-2 and TRBJ1-2; tentative D call: TRBD1 (5 bases). Specimen: blood. The CDR3 is CASSPGWGSYGYTF. CDR3 sequence (DNA): TGTGCCAGCAGCCCAGGCTGGGGCAGCTATGGCTACACCTTC. Based on the CDR3 plus reference TRBV7-2 and TRBJ1-2, the full variable domain is GAGVSQSPSNKVTEKGKDVELRCDPISGHTALYWYRQSLGQGLEFLIYFQGNSAPDKSGLPSDRFSAERTGGSVSTLTIQRTQQEDSAVYLCASSPGWGSYGYTFGSGTRLTVV.